Presented here are 6 T cell receptor beta chains from one specimen sequenced in a study of blood T cell repertoires in COVID-19 (dated by TCRdb to the early 2020s). The library relied on the immunoSEQ multiplex PCR assay. In TCRdb, the immuneACCESS table is reduced to in-frame sequences with V and J assigned. These tables do not hold every clone; where another copy was compared, an unresolved V gene accounts for under half, and the others remain unexplained. This sample gives 250,000 to 300,000 clones in total; around 87% of them show up just once. 3.5% to 4% of the sample is taken by the ten largest. The specimen was peripheral blood. These receptors were obtained from a man between 18 and 35 years old with active or convalescent COVID-19.

This clone was observed a few times. The rearrangement uses TRBV21-1 and TRBJ2-1; TRBD2, as called in the table, went unchecked against the DNA. TRBV21-1 is given as a pseudogene. The CDR3 covers 18 residues. The CDR3 loop is CASSKKTGTSGSYNEQFF. CDR3 sequence (DNA): TGTGCCAGCAGCAAAAAAACCGGGACTAGCGGCTCCTACAATGAGCAGTTCTTC.

V and J are TRBV30 and TRBJ1-2, with no clear D. The CDR3 sequence is 13 residues long. CDR1 is GTSNPN and CDR2 is SVGIG in the germline V gene (reference sequence). The V end was cut by 4 bases, the J end by 0 bases, with 9 bases between. In DNA form, the CDR3 reads TGTGCCTGGATCACACAACCTAACTATGGCTACACCTTC. This translates into CAWITQPNYGYTF.

The rearrangement uses TRBV11-3 and TRBJ1-1, with 7 bases aligning to TRBD1. Germline V CDR1 and CDR2: SGHNT, YENEEA. V dropped 7 bases and J dropped 0; count of bases not matched to a gene: 8. This CDR3 comprises 15 residues. DNA of the CDR3: TGTGCCAGCACCCGGACAGGCGCCATGAACACTGAAGCTTTCTTT. Amino acids: CASTRTGAMNTEAFF.

V and J are TRBV7-2 and TRBJ1-2; the D is unclear. The germline V and J ends were trimmed by 6 bases and 4 bases, with 15 bases remaining between them. The germline V gene encodes CDR1 SGHTA and CDR2 FQGNSA. This CDR3 spans 14 amino acids. The chain's CDR3 is CASRWNEGGYGYTF. DNA of the CDR3: TGTGCCAGCAGGTGGAATGAGGGAGGCTATGGCTACACCTTC.

The chain couples TRBV25-1 to TRBJ1-2; tentative D call: TRBD1 (5 bases). Germline V gives CDR1 MGHDK, CDR2 SYGVNS. This CDR3 region has 16 residues. V lost 4 bases and J 0 bases, leaving 15 bases between the germline ends. The CDR3 bases are TGTGCCAGCAGTGCAGAACAGGAATACGCTAACTATGGCTACACCTTC. Translated: CASSAEQEYANYGYTF.

This clone is a singleton in its sample. The identical CDR3 is also encoded by other nucleotide sequences in the sample. This chain connects TRBV5-1 to TRBJ2-3, with a weak D call TRBD2 (6 bases). V lost 2 bases, J lost 2 bases, and 9 bases lay in between. Looked up from germline, CDR1 is SGHRS and CDR2 is YFSETQ. CDR3 length equals 14 residues. The DNA for the CDR3 is TGCGCCAGCAGCTTAGGAGGGAACACAGATACGCAGTATTTT. Its translation is CASSLGGNTDTQYF.